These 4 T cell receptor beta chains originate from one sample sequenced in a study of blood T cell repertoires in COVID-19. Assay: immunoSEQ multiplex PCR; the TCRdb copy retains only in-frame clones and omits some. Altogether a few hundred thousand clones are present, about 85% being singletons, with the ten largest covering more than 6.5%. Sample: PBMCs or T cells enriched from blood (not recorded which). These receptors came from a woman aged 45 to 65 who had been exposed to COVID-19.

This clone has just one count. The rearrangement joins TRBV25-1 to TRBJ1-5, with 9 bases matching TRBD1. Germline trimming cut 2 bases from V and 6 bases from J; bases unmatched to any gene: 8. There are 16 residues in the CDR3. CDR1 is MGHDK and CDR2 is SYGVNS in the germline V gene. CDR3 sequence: CASSEGGQGWAQPQHF. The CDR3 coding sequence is TGTGCCAGCAGTGAAGGAGGACAGGGGTGGGCTCAGCCCCAGCATTTT.

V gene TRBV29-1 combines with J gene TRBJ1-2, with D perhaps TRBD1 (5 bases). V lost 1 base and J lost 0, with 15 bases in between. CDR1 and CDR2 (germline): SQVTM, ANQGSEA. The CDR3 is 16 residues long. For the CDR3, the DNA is TGCAGCGTTGAAGGTCGGGGGGTATCTCCTAACTATGGCTACACCTTC. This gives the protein CSVEGRGVSPNYGYTF.

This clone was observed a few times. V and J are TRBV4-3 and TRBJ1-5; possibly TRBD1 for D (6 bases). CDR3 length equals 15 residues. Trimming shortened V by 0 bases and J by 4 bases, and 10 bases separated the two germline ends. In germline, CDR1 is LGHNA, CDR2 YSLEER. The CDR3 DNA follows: TGCGCCAGCAGCCAAGATAGGGGGAATAATCAGCCCCAGCATTTT. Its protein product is CASSQDRGNNQPQHF.

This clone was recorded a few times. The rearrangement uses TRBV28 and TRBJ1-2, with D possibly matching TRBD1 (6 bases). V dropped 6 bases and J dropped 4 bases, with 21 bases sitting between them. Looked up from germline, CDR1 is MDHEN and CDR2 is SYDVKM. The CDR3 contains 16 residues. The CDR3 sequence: CASSYSTGLGSYGYTF. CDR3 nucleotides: TGTGCCAGCAGCTATTCCACAGGGTTGGGCTCCTATGGCTACACCTTC.